Listed below are T cell receptor beta chains from one sample, sequenced in a study of graft-versus-host responses after intestinal transplantation. Profiled with immunoSEQ multiplex PCR; TCRdb holds only in-frame clones, not every one. In the table there are 15,000 to 20,000 clones, over 75% of which are singletons. The specimen comprised PBMCs, sampled 14 days after transplant. These receptors were obtained from a human patient who received an intestinal transplant, so some T cells may come from the graft donor. Both conserved end residues are trimmed from each CDR3.

v_call,cdr3_aa
TRBV7-9,ASSSDNQETQY
TRBV27,ASSGQLNEKLF
TRBV9,ASSVGADHDNEQF
TRBV29-1,SGGRGAVSYEQY
TRBV19,ASSIAGIHEQY
TRBV29-1,SVEAGTGEQY
TRBV2,ASGIRQTQETQY
TRBV19,ASTRGNQPQH
TRBV15,ATSRVAGNQETQY
TRBV13,ASSSSDNRYEQY
TRBV9,ASNVDGTGELF
TRBV10-3,AISESIRSYSNQPQH
TRBV18,ASSSIGQPYSNQPQH
TRBV7-9,ASSRNPGQGLTEAF
TRBV5-1,ASRREADTQY
TRBV13,ASSLGTQPQH
TRBV5-1,ASTPEGGDEQY
TRBV29-1,SAFKQGVNTEAF
TRBV6-1,ASSESAGLAGYT
TRBV13,ASSFPGTSGLGGLF
TRBV2,ASNTGGAGEKLF
TRBV10-3,AIWTGTSYNSPLH
TRBV5-4,ASSLEDTQY
TRBV12-5,ASGLVLAPGNTEAF
TRBV28,ASTLTAGGALLGEQY
TRBV6-1,ASRGLAGINEQY
TRBV2,ASSQQGSGNTIY
TRBV5-1,ASSLGGLADGYEQY
TRBV2,ASSDGGGNQPQH
TRBV18,ASSRTSQWGSYEQY
TRBV2,ASSEVVAEDGELF
TRBV13,ASSFRRRWTGELF
TRBV29-1,SAWTDPAANEQF
TRBV19,ASNLTGTGGYYGYT
TRBV6-6,ASSYSSGGAGNTIY
TRBV2,ASSRGELTEQY
TRBV11-2,ASSFWAGGRGGANVLT
TRBV29-1,SAEDNYNEQF
TRBV5-6,ASSSQGIDEQF
TRBV7-9,ASSPGSRAGQETQY